A selection of T cell receptor beta chains follows, all from one sample in a study of T cells in severe cutaneous drug reactions. From the multiplex PCR reads, TCRdb lists one entry per CDR3 protein and no DNA. Listed are some 9,900 distinct CDR3 sequences; roughly a fifth falls within the top ten. Material for sequencing was cells from a skin blister. The receptors originated from a human donor with Stevens-Johnson syndrome, a severe cutaneous drug reaction. CDR3s include the opening cysteine and the closing phenylalanine or tryptophan. Only part of the rows carry a size: once, few, many, or a class if the clone is expanded.

j_call | v_call | clone_size | cdr3_aa
TRBJ2-1 | TRBV29-1 | . | CSGCDRDNEQFF
TRBJ2-3 | TRBV29-1 | . | CSVVRDPNADTQYF
TRBJ1-5 | TRBV6-1 | . | CASSEGMGNQPQHF
TRBJ2-7 | TRBV20-1 | . | CSARDRFGTKDEQYF
TRBJ2-7 | TRBV20-1 | . | CSVTSGRAYEQYF
TRBJ2-7 | TRBV20-1 | . | CSAGGDRGQLSSYEQYF
TRBJ2-1 | TRBV20-1 | . | CSASEVAPYNEQFF
TRBJ2-1 | TRBV20-1 | . | CSARDPWDRSNEQFF
TRBJ2-7 | TRBV29-1 | . | CSAWGTSGEQYF
TRBJ1-1 | TRBV20-1 | . | CSARENRGLGTEAFF
TRBJ2-1 | TRBV20-1 | . | CSALEGERSYNEQFF
TRBJ2-7 | TRBV20-1 | . | CSWARGTYEQYF
TRBJ2-7 | TRBV29-1 | . | CSVVSGQGGYEQYF
TRBJ2-7 | TRBV4-1 | . | CASSQEGLTQEQYF
TRBJ2-3 | TRBV29-1 | . | CSVTSGAFTDTQYF
TRBJ2-3 | TRBV29-1 | . | CSINRGLKDTQYF
TRBJ2-5 | TRBV20-1 | . | CSAPAWHGGETQYF
TRBJ1-1 | TRBV29-1 | . | CSVGQTGATNTEAFF
TRBJ1-1 | TRBV29-1 | . | CSVDSGFEAFF
TRBJ2-1 | TRBV29-1 | . | CSYRGLAGGRVNEQFF
TRBJ2-1 | TRBV20-1 | . | CSARDLRGLAGGPGSYNEQFF
TRBJ1-1 | TRBV20-1 | . | CSALMQRVNTEAFF
TRBJ2-3 | TRBV29-1 | . | CSVEASLSTDTQYF
TRBJ2-6 | TRBV29-1 | . | CSVSTGLISGANVLTF
TRBJ2-1 | TRBV20-1 | . | CSARDETRTSGRAWLVEQFF
TRBJ2-1 | TRBV20-1 | medium-sized | CSLERGGRDEQFF
TRBJ2-7 | TRBV20-1 | . | CSAGTTVYEQYF
TRBJ1-1 | TRBV29-1 | . | CSVDTGAWNTEAFF
TRBJ2-1 | TRBV29-1 | . | CSVVDNNEQFF
TRBJ2-7 | TRBV20-1 | medium-sized | CSARDTVTYEQYF
TRBJ2-5 | TRBV20-1 | medium-sized | CSALHRGFQETQYF
TRBJ2-1 | TRBV29-1 | . | CSVEIGREGRSRFF